The entry that follows covers one T cell receptor beta chain sequence. Its antigen is not identified. Random hexamers primed reverse transcription of roughly 0.5 to 1 ug RNA. With immunoSEQ multiplex PCR, TCR beta CDR3 was amplified across 54 Vbeta and 13 Jbeta. TCRdb re-called the immunoSEQ multiplex PCR reads with MiXCR, one entry per CDR3 protein. The sample consists of approximately 180,000 distinct CDR3 sequences, around 94% of them appearing once. The CDR3 consists of 18 residues. The V gene end was trimmed by 2 bases and the J gene end by 6 bases; junction bases not matched to a gene: 14. CDR1 and CDR2 (germline): GTSNPN, SVGIG (reference sequence). This record comes from a study of CD8 T cells in Susac syndrome. Study information: Within the group of sequenced Susac syndrome patients, five or six had active disease and about eight were in remission.

Study-level points and caveats: The study's TCR sequencing and HLA analysis drew on a certain number of individuals. That number was acknowledged as relatively small.

The chain uses TRBV30 and TRBJ2-5; TRBD2 matches 14 bases. The TCR was taken from a human donor with Susac syndrome. Sample: CD4+ T cells from PBMCs. This CDR3 is CAWSPNYAGTSGRKTQYF. The CDR3 nucleotides are TGTGCCTGGAGTCCTAATTACGCCGGGACTAGCGGGAGAAAGACCCAGTACTTC.